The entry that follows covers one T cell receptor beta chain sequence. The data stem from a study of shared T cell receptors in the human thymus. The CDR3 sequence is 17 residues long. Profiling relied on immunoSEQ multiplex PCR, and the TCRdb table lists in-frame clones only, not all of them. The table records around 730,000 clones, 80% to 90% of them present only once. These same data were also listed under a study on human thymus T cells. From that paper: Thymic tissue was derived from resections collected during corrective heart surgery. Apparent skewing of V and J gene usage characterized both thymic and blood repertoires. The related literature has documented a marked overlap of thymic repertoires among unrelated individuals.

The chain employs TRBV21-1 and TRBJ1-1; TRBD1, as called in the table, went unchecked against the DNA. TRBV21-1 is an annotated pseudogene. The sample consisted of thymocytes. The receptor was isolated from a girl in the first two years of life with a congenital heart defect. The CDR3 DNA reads TGTGCCAGCAGCAGCCGGACAGGGCTGTGGATGAACACTGAAGCTTTCTTT. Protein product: CASSSRTGLWMNTEAFF.